One sample yielded the 31 T cell receptor beta chains listed below, sequenced in a study of control samples from healthy donors and cancer patients. Some clones are missing from TCRdb's copy, which holds only in-frame ones; the method was immunoSEQ multiplex PCR. This table holds tens of thousands of clones, approximately 94% found once. Sequencing was performed on blood. The receptors stem from a man aged 25-45 years in good health.

The chain carries TRBV6-5 and TRBJ1-2; no definite D call. V was shortened by 7 bases and J by 2 bases, with 17 bases between the two germline ends. Germline CDR1 MNHEY, CDR2 SVGAGI. The CDR3 is 15 residues long. The CDR3 DNA reads TGTGCCAGCATCCCTACGGGGAGAGGGAACTATGGCTACACCTTC. This sequence encodes CASIPTGRGNYGYTF.

The count of this clone is one. This rearrangement joins TRBV24-1 to TRBJ1-4; D remains unclear. Germline-derived CDR1 and CDR2 are KGHDR and SFDVKD. The CDR3 totals 12 residues. V gave up 3 bases and J gave up 7 bases, with 5 bases separating them. The CDR3 region has the DNA TGTGCCACCAGTGATGAGGGTGAAAAACTGTTTTTT. Protein: CATSDEGEKLFF.

The chain has TRBV10-3 and TRBJ1-2; D call uncertain. V was pared by 10 bases and J by 7 bases, with 10 bases between. The germline V gene has CDR1 ENHRY and CDR2 SYGVKD. CDR3 length: 10 residues. CDR3 sequence: CATFSGGYTF. The CDR3 DNA sequence: TGTGCCACATTCTCGGGTGGCTACACCTTC.

The chain uses TRBV9 and TRBJ2-7; no firm D call. The CDR3 totals 11 residues. The germline gives CDR1 SGDLS, CDR2 YYNGEE. The V and J ends lost 3 bases and 6 bases respectively, with 7 bases between them. The CDR3 coding sequence is TGTGCCAGCAGCGACAGTGGCGAGCAGTACTTC. Protein: CASSDSGEQYF.

The rearrangement links TRBV7-9 to TRBJ2-1, with 8 positions matching TRBD1. CDR1 is SEHNR and CDR2 is FQNEAQ in the germline V gene (reference sequence). This CDR3 is built from 14 residues. The junction had 6 bases not matched to a gene; V was cut back by 1 base and J by 10 bases. The CDR3 sequence: CASSLGDRGWEQFF. CDR3 bases: TGTGCCAGCAGCTTAGGTGACAGGGGATGGGAGCAGTTCTTC.

The J gene is TRBJ1-4, the V gene TRBV30; TRBD1 might be the D (5 bases). CDR1 is GTSNPN and CDR2 is SVGIG in the germline V gene (reference sequence). V shed 2 bases and J shed 12 bases, with 16 bases lying between them. The CDR3 loop spans 13 amino acids. The CDR3 nucleotides are TGTGCCTGGAGTCTCCCCCCGGGACTACAACTGTTTTTT. Amino acid sequence: CAWSLPPGLQLFF.

This chain links TRBV5-1 with TRBJ1-1; possibly TRBD1 for D (5 bases). The CDR3 sequence is 13 residues long. Germline V CDR1 and CDR2: SGHRS, YFSETQ. Trimming pared 4 bases from V and 6 bases from J, leaving 13 bases between. The DNA of the CDR3 is TGCGCCAGCAGCGTCAGAGGGGCCGCTGAAGCTTTCTTT. Translated: CASSVRGAAEAFF.

This clone was counted between two and nine times. This CDR3 is CASSASGGARSTDTQYF. CDR3 in DNA: TGTGCCAGTAGCGCTAGCGGGGGGGCTCGTAGCACAGATACGCAGTATTTT. V gene TRBV19 combines with J gene TRBJ2-3, with 12 positions matching TRBD2. The CDR3 length is 17 residues. The V and J ends lost 6 bases and 0 bases, in that order; junction bases with no gene match: 7. Germline CDR1 reads LNHDA; CDR2 reads SQIVND (reference sequence).

CDR3 region: CASSVLGESNGQPQHF. CDR3 coding DNA: TGTGCCAGCAGCGTACTGGGGGAGTCAAACGGCCAGCCCCAGCATTTT. V usage is TRBV9 and J usage is TRBJ1-5, with D possibly being TRBD1 (5 bases). Looked up from germline, CDR1 is SGDLS and CDR2 is YYNGEE. CDR3 size: 16 residues. The V gene lost 1 base and the J gene lost 7 bases, with 18 bases spanning the gap. The full variable domain, completed using reference TRBV9 and TRBJ1-5, is DSGVTQTPKHLITATGQRVTLRCSPRSGDLSVYWYQQSLDQGLQFLIQYYNGEERAKGNILERFSAQQFPDLHSELNLSSLELGDSALYFCASSVLGESNGQPQHFGDGTRLSIL.

This rearrangement joins TRBV6-1 to TRBJ1-6; D might be TRBD1 (6 bases). Germline V gene lookup returns CDR1 MNHNS and CDR2 SASEGT. The CDR3 sequence is 14 residues long. Trimming cost V 3 bases and J 9 bases, with 12 bases left between them. This CDR3 reads CASSETGIGSPLHF. CDR3 in DNA: TGTGCCAGCAGTGAGACAGGTATAGGTTCACCCCTCCACTTT.

CDR3 amino acids: CASSEAGDRVTYEQFF. The CDR3, as DNA: TGTGCCAGCAGTGAAGCGGGGGACAGGGTCACCTACGAGCAGTTCTTC. The rearrangement uses TRBV6-1 and TRBJ2-1; 9 positions match TRBD1. CDR1 is MNHNS, CDR2 SASEGT, per germline. V shed 0 bases, J shed 10 bases, and the junction held 10 bases outside the gene matches. The CDR3 length is 16 residues.

The rearrangement links TRBV3-1 (or the pseudogene TRBV3-2) to TRBJ2-3; D is unclear. V was clipped by 4 bases and J by 0 bases, with 8 bases between them. The CDR3 spans 14 residues. CDR1 and CDR2 from the germline V gene are LGHDT and YNNKEL (reference sequence). The CDR3 reads CASSPITSTDTQYF. CDR3 DNA: TGTGCCAGCAGCCCCATCACTAGCACAGATACGCAGTATTTT.

CDR3 coding DNA: TGTGCCAGTAGTATTGGGCCAGGGACTAATGAAAAACTGTTTTTT. Its translation is CASSIGPGTNEKLFF. V is TRBV19 and J is TRBJ1-4; D might be TRBD1 (5 bases). V was shortened by 3 bases and J by 2 bases, with 10 bases between the two germline ends. Germline-derived CDR1 and CDR2 are LNHDA and SQIVND (reference sequence). The CDR3 runs to 15 residues. Supplemented by reference TRBV19 and TRBJ1-4, the full variable domain reads DGGITQSPKYLFRKEGQNVTLSCEQNLNHDAMYWYRQDPGQGLRLIYYSQIVNDFQKGDIAEGYSVSREKKESFPLTVTSAQKNPTAFYLCASSIGPGTNEKLFFGSGTQLSVL.

The genes are TRBV5-1 and TRBJ2-3; D remains unclear. CDR1 is SGHRS, CDR2 YFSETQ, per germline. The CDR3 totals 16 residues. V lost 0 bases to trimming and J lost 2 bases, with 13 bases between them. CDR3 nucleotides: TGCGCCAGCAGCTTGGGAGTTCAGTTACTCACAGATACGCAGTATTTT. Translation: CASSLGVQLLTDTQYF.

The CDR3 region has the DNA TGTGCCAGCAGCTTAAGGACGAGGCCCACAGGGAAGTCCTACGAGCAGTACTTC. Protein product: CASSLRTRPTGKSYEQYF. The chain uses TRBV7-2 and TRBJ2-7; TRBD1 might be the D (6 bases). The CDR3 is 18 amino acids. The germline V gene has CDR1 SGHTA and CDR2 FQGNSA. The V end lost 2 bases, the J end lost 1 base, and 21 bases lay between the germline ends.

With respect to this clone: The same CDR3 is also encoded by other DNA sequences in this sample. The chain employs TRBV5-4 and TRBJ1-1; D uncertain. CDR3 length: 12 amino acids. Germline loops: CDR1 SGHNT, CDR2 YYREEE (reference sequence). Trimming removed 4 bases from V and 0 bases from J, with 4 bases in between. The chain's CDR3 is CASSPLNTEAFF. CDR3 coding DNA: TGTGCCAGCAGCCCTTTGAACACTGAAGCTTTCTTT.

The V and J genes are TRBV3-1 (or the pseudogene TRBV3-2) and TRBJ1-4; D possibly corresponds to TRBD1 (6 bases). CDR3 length equals 14 residues. Trimming cost V 6 bases and J 4 bases, with 12 bases left between them. Looked up from germline, CDR1 is LGHDT and CDR2 is YNNKEL (reference sequence). The CDR3 DNA reads as TGTGCCAGCAGTCGGGACACCTTTAATGAAAAACTGTTTTTT. This sequence encodes CASSRDTFNEKLFF.

The chain recombines TRBV27 with TRBJ1-1; D remains unclear. Between the trimmed V and J ends, which lost 0 bases and 2 bases, there was a span of 16 bases. The V gene's germline CDR1 is MNHEY and CDR2 SMNVEV (reference sequence). CDR3 size: 17 residues. CDR3 sequence (DNA): TGTGCCAGCAGTTTATCGCCGCGGACGATCACTAACACTGAAGCTTTCTTT. Translated: CASSLSPRTITNTEAFF.

The chain recombines TRBV19 with TRBJ1-1, with TRBD1 as a possible D gene (6 bases). Germline values: CDR1 LNHDA, CDR2 SQIVND (reference sequence). V was clipped by 9 bases and J by 1 base, with 12 bases between them. The CDR3 is 13 residues long. The CDR3 nucleotides are TGTGCCAGCCGCCAGGGGACGAACACTGAAGCTTTCTTT. It yields the protein CASRQGTNTEAFF.

The chain is built from TRBV5-1 and TRBJ1-3; 8 bases fit TRBD1. Trimming cost V 0 bases and J 6 bases; bases outside gene matches: 8. The germline V gene has CDR1 SGHRS and CDR2 YFSETQ. The CDR3 loop spans 16 amino acids. CDR3: CASSLGRQGHENTIYF. The CDR3 nucleotides are TGCGCCAGCAGCTTGGGGCGACAGGGGCATGAAAACACCATATATTTT.

The J gene is TRBJ2-1, the V gene TRBV27; no firm D call. Looked up from germline, CDR1 is MNHEY and CDR2 is SMNVEV (reference sequence). This CDR3 region has 14 residues. V was cut by 4 bases and J by 5 bases, with 12 bases left in between. CDR3: CASSSPAFHNEQFF. Here the CDR3 DNA reads TGTGCCAGCAGTTCTCCGGCCTTTCACAATGAGCAGTTCTTC.

This chain uses TRBV6-2 or TRBV6-3 with TRBJ2-5, with TRBD2 matching over 8 bases. V dropped 5 bases and J dropped 5; count of bases not matched to a gene: 10. The CDR3 has 15 amino acids. The germline gives CDR1 MNHEY, CDR2 SVGEGT. The CDR3 is CASSRTSSRGETQYF. In DNA form, the CDR3 reads TGTGCCAGCAGTCGGACTAGCTCACGGGGCGAGACCCAGTACTTC.

This clone was counted a few times. CDR3 residues: CSVLGPYGYTF. In nucleotides, the CDR3 is TGCAGCGTTTTGGGCCCCTATGGCTACACCTTC. The rearrangement uses TRBV29-1 and TRBJ1-2; D ambiguous. The germline V gene has CDR1 SQVTM and CDR2 ANQGSEA. The CDR3 extends over 11 amino acids. The V and J ends lost 5 bases and 4 bases respectively, with 8 bases between them.

The V gene is TRBV5-1, the J gene TRBJ2-5; no firm D call. This CDR3 has 14 residues. V lost 2 bases and J lost 2, with 10 bases in between. Germline V gene sequence: CDR1 SGHRS, CDR2 YFSETQ. In DNA, the CDR3 is TGCGCCAGCAGCTTAGTGGGCGGTCAAGAGACCCAGTACTTC. Translated: CASSLVGGQETQYF.

This clone was observed a single time. The chain combines TRBV30 with TRBJ2-1, with 7 positions matching TRBD2. CDR1 and CDR2 (germline): GTSNPN, SVGIG (reference sequence). The CDR3 has 11 residues. CDR3 protein: CAGGYYNEQFF. The CDR3 nucleotides are TGTGCGGGAGGGTATTACAATGAGCAGTTCTTC.

This clone was detected a few times. The rearrangement joins TRBV5-1 to TRBJ2-1, with D possibly being TRBD1 (6 bases). The V gene lost 4 bases and the J gene lost 7 bases, with 15 bases spanning the gap. CDR3 length equals 14 residues. CDR1 is SGHRS, CDR2 YFSETQ, per germline. Written as DNA, the CDR3 is TGCGCCAGCAGCCAGGACAGTCGTGGGAATGAGCAGTTCTTC. The encoded protein is CASSQDSRGNEQFF.

This clone has a single count. The rearrangement joins TRBV11-2 to TRBJ2-1; a possible D gene is TRBD2 (5 bases). The CDR3 contains 15 residues. Trimming left V 0 bases short and J 5 bases short, with 11 bases between. Germline CDR1 and CDR2: SGHAT and FQNNGV. As DNA, the CDR3 is TGTGCCAGCAGCTTAGATTTCCAGCGGAACAATGAGCAGTTCTTC. Residues: CASSLDFQRNNEQFF.

V gene TRBV5-1 combines with J gene TRBJ1-2, with 10 bases aligning to TRBD1. The CDR3 totals 15 residues. Trimming removed 3 bases from V and 6 bases from J; junction bases left unmatched: 8. Germline CDR1 reads SGHRS; CDR2 reads YFSETQ. CDR3 region: CASSYLKGTGDGYTF. CDR3 nucleotides: TGCGCCAGCAGCTACCTCAAGGGGACAGGGGATGGCTACACCTTC.

The gene calls are TRBV7-6 and TRBJ2-3; tentative D call: TRBD2 (6 bases). Germline V gene lookup returns CDR1 SGHVS and CDR2 FNYEAQ. The CDR3 covers 16 residues. Trimming took off 1 base at V and 3 bases at J, with 14 bases between the two ends. CDR3 coding DNA: TGTGCCAGCAGCTTAGTCTCGGAGGGGTTGACAGATACGCAGTATTTT. Its protein product is CASSLVSEGLTDTQYF.

V and J are TRBV30 and TRBJ1-6; D possibly corresponds to TRBD1 (5 bases). Trimming left V 2 bases short and J 9 bases short, with 14 bases between. The CDR3 is 14 residues long. The germline CDR1 and CDR2 sequences are GTSNPN and SVGIG (reference sequence). As DNA, the CDR3 is TGTGCCTGGAGTAGGCAGGGAAATATTTCACCCCTCCACTTT. Translating it yields CAWSRQGNISPLHF.

The chain joins TRBV30 to TRBJ1-1; D is undetermined. From germline, CDR1 is GTSNPN and CDR2 SVGIG (reference sequence). V was cut by 0 bases and J by 8 bases, with 13 bases left in between. The CDR3 loop spans 13 amino acids. The CDR3 bases are TGTGCCTGGAGTGTACTCCCGGTAGAAGAAGCTTTCTTT. It translates to CAWSVLPVEEAFF. The full variable domain, rest sourced from reference TRBV30 and TRBJ1-1, is SQTIHQWPATLVQPVGSPLSLECTVEGTSNPNLYWYRQAAGRGLQLLFYSVGIGQISSEVPQNLSASRPQDRQFILSSKKLLLSDSGFYLCAWSVLPVEEAFFGQGTRLTVV.